The present T cell receptor (beta chain) was sequenced within a study of blood T cells in healthy people across ages. Study details: Using template switching, researchers captured about one barcoded beta molecule for each two T cells. The study, taken as a whole, reports: Significant beta diversity loss was already apparent by age around 36, declining roughly linearly.

The second PCR ran about 6 to 12 cycles with a sample-barcoded 5' primer and J-beta primers. Every sample produced at least 3 million CDR3-containing paired-end reads. MiXCR, applied by TCRdb to the 5' RACE reads, yields one record per CDR3 protein. The sample consists of roughly 800,000 distinct CDR3 sequences, roughly 60% of them appearing once. This CDR3 comprises 14 residues. CDR1 is SEHNR, CDR2 FQNEAQ, per germline (reference sequence). V shed 2 bases and J shed 7 bases, with 12 bases lying between them. On this clonotype: Antigen: not known.

Sequenced input: blood. V and J are TRBV7-9 and TRBJ2-1; D is unresolved. This sequence originates from a man aged 25 to 40 in good health. In nucleotides, the CDR3 is TGTGCCAGCAGCTTACCCCAGCTGGGGAATGAGCAGTTCTTC. Translating gives CASSLPQLGNEQFF. The full variable domain, with the rest looked up from reference TRBV7-9 and TRBJ2-1, is DTGVSQNPRHKITKRGQNVTFRCDPISEHNRLYWYRQTLGQGPEFLTYFQNEAQLEKSRLLSDRFSAERPKGSFSTLEIQRTEQGDSAMYLCASSLPQLGNEQFFGPGTRLTVL.